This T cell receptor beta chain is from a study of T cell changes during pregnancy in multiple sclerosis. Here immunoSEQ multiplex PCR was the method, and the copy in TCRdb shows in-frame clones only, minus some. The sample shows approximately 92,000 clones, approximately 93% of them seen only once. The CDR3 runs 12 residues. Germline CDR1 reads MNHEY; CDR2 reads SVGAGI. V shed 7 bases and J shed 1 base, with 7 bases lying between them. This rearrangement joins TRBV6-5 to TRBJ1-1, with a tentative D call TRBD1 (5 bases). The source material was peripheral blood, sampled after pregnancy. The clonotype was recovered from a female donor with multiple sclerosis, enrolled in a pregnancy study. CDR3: CASTTGNTEAFF. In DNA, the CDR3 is TGTGCCAGCACCACAGGGAACACTGAAGCTTTCTTT.